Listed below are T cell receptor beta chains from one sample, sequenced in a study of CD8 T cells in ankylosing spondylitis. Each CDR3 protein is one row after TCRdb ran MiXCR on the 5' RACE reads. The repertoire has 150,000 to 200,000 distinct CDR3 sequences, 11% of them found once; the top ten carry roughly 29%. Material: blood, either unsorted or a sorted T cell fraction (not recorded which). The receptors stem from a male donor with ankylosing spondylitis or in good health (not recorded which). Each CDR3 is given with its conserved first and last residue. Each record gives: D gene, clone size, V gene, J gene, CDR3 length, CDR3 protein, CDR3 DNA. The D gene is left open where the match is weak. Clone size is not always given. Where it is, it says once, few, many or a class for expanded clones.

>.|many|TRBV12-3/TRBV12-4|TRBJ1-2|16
CASSFGWGENNYGYTF
TGTGCCAGCAGTTTTGGCTGGGGGGAGAATAACTATGGCTACACCTTC
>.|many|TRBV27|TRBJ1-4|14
CASSLSRGSEKLFF
TGTGCCAGCAGTTTATCGCGGGGAAGCGAAAAACTGTTTTTT
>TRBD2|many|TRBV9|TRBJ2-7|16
CASSPIQGLASHEQYF
TGTGCCAGCAGCCCGATACAGGGACTAGCATCCCACGAGCAGTACTTC
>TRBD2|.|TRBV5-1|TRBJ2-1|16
CASSPLAGGTGQEQFF
TGCGCCAGCAGCCCCCTAGCGGGAGGGACAGGTCAGGAGCAGTTCTTC
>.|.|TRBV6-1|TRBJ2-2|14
CACKRDRNTGELFF
TGTGCCTGCAAACGTGACAGGAACACCGGGGAGCTGTTTTTT
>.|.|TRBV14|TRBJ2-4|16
CASSPRVEGLKNIQYF
TGTGCCAGCAGCCCCCGGGTGGAGGGGCTCAAAAACATTCAGTACTTC
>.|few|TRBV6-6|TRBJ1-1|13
CASSVQWRAEAFF
TGTGCCAGCAGTGTTCAATGGAGGGCTGAAGCTTTCTTT
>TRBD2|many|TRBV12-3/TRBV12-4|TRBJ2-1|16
CASSLMGLATNNEQFF
TGTGCCAGCAGTTTGATGGGACTAGCGACCAACAATGAGCAGTTCTTC
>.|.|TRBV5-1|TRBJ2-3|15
CASSLGVPSTDTQYF
TGCGCCAGCAGCTTAGGAGTTCCTAGCACAGATACGCAGTATTTT
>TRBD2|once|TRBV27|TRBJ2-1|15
CASGASGRSYNGQFF
TGTGCCAGCGGGGCTAGCGGGAGGTCCTACAATGGGCAGTTCTTC
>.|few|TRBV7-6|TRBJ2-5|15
CASSRDPGFEETQYF
TGTGCCAGCAGCCGCGATCCGGGTTTTGAAGAGACCCAGTACTTC
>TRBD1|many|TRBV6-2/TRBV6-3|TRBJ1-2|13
CASNRQGVYGYTF
TGTGCCAGCAACAGACAGGGTGTCTATGGCTACACCTTC
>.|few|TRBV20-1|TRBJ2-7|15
CSASPDFPASYEQYF
TGCAGTGCTTCCCCGGACTTTCCCGCCTCCTACGAGCAGTACTTC
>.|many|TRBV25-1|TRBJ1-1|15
CASSGPQELNTEAFF
TGTGCCAGCAGTGGTCCACAGGAATTGAACACTGAAGCTTTCTTT
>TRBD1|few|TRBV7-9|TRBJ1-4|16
CASSLTGFGANEKLFF
TGTGCCAGCAGCTTGACAGGGTTCGGCGCTAATGAAAAACTGTTTTTT
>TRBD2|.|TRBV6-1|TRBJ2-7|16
CASSSSRSGSSYEQYF
TGTGCCAGCAGCTCGTCAAGGAGCGGGAGCTCCTACGAGCAGTACTTC
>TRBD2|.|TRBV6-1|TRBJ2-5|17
CASSRYASGRDVETQYF
TGTGCCAGCAGTCGCTATGCTAGCGGGAGGGATGTGGAGACCCAGTACTTC
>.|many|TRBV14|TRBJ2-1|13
CASSEYRAREQFF
TGTGCCAGCAGCGAATACAGGGCGCGAGAGCAGTTCTTC
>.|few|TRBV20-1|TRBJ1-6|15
CSASYQQGGNSPLHF
TGCAGTGCCAGCTACCAACAGGGAGGAAATTCACCCCTCCACTTT
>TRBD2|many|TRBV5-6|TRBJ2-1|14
CASSYRGGGYEQFF
TGTGCCAGCAGCTACCGGGGGGGCGGGTATGAGCAGTTCTTC
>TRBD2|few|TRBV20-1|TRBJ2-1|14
CSAPLAGQGYEQFF
TGCAGTGCTCCCCTAGCGGGCCAAGGATATGAGCAGTTCTTC
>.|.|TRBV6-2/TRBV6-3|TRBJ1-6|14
CASSPGHRNSPLHF
TGTGCCAGCAGTCCGGGACATCGTAATTCACCCCTCCACTTT
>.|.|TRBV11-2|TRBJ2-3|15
CASSSQGERSDTQYF
TGTGCCAGCAGCTCACAAGGGGAGCGTTCGGATACGCAGTATTTT
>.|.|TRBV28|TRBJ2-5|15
CASSTPSGGSETQYF
TGTGCCAGCAGTACCCCCTCGGGGGGCTCAGAGACCCAGTACTTC
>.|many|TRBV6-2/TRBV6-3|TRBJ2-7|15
CASSSMAQVGDEQYF
TGTGCCAGCAGTTCGATGGCCCAAGTGGGGGACGAGCAGTACTTC
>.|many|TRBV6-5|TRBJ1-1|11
CASRANTEAFF
TGTGCCAGCAGGGCCAACACTGAAGCTTTCTTT
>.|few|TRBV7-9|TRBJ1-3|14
CASSLAPSGNTIYF
TGTGCCAGCAGCTTAGCGCCCAGCGGAAACACCATATATTTT
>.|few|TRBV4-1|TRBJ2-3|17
CASSQSRDSGRTDTQYF
TGCGCCAGCAGCCAAAGTCGCGATAGCGGACGAACAGATACGCAGTATTTT